The present T cell receptor (beta chain) was sequenced within a study of blood T cell repertoires in COVID-19. Study-wide background: The cDNA or gDNA used as material had been derived from T cells, B-cell-depleted T cells, or PBMCs.

With V trimmed by 3 bases and J by 5 bases, 8 bases remained unmatched. The CDR3 length is 15 residues. The germline CDR1 and CDR2 sequences are MNHNS and SASEGT. Sequencing used immunoSEQ multiplex PCR; TCRdb keeps in-frame clones, though not all of them. The sample lists tens of thousands of clones; just over 85% were seen once. Source material: peripheral blood. The chain is built from TRBV6-1 and TRBJ1-2, with 8 bases matching TRBD1. The source of this sequence is a woman aged 80 or over in a cohort sampled during active or convalescent COVID-19. DNA for the CDR3: TGTGCCAGCAGTGACCCAAGGACAGGGAGGTATGGCTACACCTTC. Amino acid sequence: CASSDPRTGRYGYTF.